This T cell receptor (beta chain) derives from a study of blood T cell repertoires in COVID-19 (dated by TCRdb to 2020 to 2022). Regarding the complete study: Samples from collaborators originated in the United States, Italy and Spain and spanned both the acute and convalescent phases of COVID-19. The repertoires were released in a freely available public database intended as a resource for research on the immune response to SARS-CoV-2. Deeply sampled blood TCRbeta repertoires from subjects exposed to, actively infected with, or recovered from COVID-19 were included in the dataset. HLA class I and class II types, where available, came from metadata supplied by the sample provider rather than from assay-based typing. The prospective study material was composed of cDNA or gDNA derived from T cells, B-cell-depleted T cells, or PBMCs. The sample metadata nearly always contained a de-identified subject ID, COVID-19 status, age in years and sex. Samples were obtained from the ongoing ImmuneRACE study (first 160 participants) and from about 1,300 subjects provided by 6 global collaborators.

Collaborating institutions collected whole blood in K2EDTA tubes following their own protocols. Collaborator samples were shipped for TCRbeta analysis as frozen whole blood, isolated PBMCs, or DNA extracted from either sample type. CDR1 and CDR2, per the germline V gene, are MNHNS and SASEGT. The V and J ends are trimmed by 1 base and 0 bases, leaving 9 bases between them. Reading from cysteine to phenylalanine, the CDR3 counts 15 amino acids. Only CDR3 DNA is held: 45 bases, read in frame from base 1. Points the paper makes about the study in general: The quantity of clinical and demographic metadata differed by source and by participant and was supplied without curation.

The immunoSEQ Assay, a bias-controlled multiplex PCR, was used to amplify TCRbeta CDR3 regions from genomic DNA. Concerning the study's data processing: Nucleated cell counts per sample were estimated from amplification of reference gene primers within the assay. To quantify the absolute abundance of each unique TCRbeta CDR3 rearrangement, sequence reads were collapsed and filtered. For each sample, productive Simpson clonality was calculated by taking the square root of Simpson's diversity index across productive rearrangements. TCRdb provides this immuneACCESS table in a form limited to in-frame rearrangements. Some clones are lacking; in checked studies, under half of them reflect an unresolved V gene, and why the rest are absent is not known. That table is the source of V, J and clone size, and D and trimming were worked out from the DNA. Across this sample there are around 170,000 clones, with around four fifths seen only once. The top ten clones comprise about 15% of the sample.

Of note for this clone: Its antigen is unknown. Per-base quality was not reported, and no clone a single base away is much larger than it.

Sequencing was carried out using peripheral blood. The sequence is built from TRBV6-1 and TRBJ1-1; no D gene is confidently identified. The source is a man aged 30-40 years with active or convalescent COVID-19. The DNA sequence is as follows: TGTGCCAGCAGTGAAGGCAACAGCTTGAACACTGAAGCTTTCTTT. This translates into CASSEGNSLNTEAFF.